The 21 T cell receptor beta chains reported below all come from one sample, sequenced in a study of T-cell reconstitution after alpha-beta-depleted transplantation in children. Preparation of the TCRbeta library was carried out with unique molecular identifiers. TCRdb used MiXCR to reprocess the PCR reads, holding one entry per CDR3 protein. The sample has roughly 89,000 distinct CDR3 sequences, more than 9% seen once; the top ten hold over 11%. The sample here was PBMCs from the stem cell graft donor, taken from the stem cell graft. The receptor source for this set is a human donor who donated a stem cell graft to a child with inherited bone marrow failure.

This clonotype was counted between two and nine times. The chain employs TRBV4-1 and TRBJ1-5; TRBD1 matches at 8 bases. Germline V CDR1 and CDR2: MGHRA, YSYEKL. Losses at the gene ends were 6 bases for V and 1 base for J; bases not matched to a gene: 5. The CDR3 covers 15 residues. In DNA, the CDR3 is TGCGCCAGCAGTCACAGGGGGTTGAGCAATCAGCCCCAGCATTTT. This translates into CASSHRGLSNQPQHF.

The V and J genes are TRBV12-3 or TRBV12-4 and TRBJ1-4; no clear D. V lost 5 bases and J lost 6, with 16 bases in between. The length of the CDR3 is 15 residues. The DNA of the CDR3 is TGTGCCAGCAGTCCCCGGACTGCGGGAGATGAAAAACTGTTTTTT. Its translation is CASSPRTAGDEKLFF.

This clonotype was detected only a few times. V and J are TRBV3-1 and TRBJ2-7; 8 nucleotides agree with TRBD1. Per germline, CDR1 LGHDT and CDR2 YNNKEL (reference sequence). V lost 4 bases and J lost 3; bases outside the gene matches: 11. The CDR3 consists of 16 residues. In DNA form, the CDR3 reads TGTGCCAGCAGCCCAACTTACGGGACAGGCAGCTACGAGCAGTACTTC. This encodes CASSPTYGTGSYEQYF.

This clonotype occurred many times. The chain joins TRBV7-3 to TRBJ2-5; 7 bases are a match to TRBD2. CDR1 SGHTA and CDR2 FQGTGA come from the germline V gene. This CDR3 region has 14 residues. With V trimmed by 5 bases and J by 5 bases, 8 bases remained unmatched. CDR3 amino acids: CASSIGGGVETQYF. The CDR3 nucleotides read TGTGCCAGCAGCATCGGGGGAGGGGTGGAGACCCAGTACTTC.

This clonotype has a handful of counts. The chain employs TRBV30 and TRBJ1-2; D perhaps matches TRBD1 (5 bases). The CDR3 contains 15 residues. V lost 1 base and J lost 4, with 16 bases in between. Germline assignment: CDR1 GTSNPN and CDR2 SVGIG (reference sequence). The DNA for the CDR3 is TGTGCCTGGAGTGAAGGGGCAGCGAGAGGCTATGGCTACACCTTC. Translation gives CAWSEGAARGYGYTF.

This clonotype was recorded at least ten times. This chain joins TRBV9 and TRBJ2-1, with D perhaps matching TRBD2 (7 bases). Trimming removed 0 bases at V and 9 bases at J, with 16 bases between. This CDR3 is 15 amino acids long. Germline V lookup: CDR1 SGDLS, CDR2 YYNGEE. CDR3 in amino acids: CASSVEGGGPPEQFF. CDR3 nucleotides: TGTGCCAGCAGCGTAGAGGGGGGAGGGCCGCCTGAGCAGTTCTTC.

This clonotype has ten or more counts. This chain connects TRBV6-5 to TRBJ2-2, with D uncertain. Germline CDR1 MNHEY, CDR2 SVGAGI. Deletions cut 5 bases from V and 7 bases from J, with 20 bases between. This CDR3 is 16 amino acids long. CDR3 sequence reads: CASSTRPLSMGGELFF. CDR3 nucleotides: TGTGCCAGCAGTACTCGCCCTCTTAGTATGGGCGGGGAGCTGTTTTTT.

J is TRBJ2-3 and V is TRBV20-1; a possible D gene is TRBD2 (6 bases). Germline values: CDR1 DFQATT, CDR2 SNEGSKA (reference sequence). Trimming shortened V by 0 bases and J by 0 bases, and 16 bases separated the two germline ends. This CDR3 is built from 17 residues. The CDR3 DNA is TGCAGTGCTAGAGATGTCCTGGGACTTCGTAGCACAGATACGCAGTATTTT. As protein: CSARDVLGLRSTDTQYF.

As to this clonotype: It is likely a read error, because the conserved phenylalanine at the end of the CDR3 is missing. The CDR3 protein is CASSRFWNTGELFY. The CDR3 DNA follows: TGTGCCAGCAGCCGATTCTGGAACACCGGGGAGCTGTTTTAT. The J gene is TRBJ2-2, the V gene TRBV3-1, with unresolved D. This CDR3 region has 14 residues. With 4 bases removed from V and 1 base from J, the gap between germline ends came to 7 bases. The germline gives CDR1 LGHDT, CDR2 YNNKEL (reference sequence).

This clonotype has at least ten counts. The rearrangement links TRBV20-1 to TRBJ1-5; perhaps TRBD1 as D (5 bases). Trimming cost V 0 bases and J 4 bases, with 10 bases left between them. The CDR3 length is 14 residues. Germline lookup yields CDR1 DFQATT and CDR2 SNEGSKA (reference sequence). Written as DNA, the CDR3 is TGCAGTGCTAGAGAACGTCGGGGGAATCAGCCCCAGCATTTT. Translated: CSARERRGNQPQHF.

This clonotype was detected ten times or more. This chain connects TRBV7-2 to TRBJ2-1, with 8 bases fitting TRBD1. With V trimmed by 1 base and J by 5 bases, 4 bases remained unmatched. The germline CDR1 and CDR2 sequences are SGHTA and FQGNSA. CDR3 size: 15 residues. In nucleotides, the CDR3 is TGTGCCAGCAGCTTAGTTGGGACAGGAAACAATGAGCAGTTCTTC. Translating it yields CASSLVGTGNNEQFF.

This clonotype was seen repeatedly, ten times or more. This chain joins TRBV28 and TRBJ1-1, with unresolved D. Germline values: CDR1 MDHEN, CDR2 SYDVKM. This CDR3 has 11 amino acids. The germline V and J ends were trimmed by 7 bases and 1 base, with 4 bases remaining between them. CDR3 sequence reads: CASTQNTEAFF. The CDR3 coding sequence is TGTGCCAGCACCCAGAACACTGAAGCTTTCTTT.

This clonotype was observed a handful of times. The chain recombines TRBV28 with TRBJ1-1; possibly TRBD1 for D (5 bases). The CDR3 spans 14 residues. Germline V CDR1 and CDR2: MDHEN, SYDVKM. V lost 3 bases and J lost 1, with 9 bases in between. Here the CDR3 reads CASSFRGGNTEAFF. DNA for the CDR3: TGTGCCAGCAGTTTTAGGGGCGGGAACACTGAAGCTTTCTTT.

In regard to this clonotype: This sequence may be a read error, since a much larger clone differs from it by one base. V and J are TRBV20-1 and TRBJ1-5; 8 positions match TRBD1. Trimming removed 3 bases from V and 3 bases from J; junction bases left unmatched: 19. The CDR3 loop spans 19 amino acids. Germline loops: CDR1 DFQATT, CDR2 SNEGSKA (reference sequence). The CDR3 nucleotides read TGCAGTGCTAGGGAGAGATACAGGGACAGGACCAGAACCAATCAGCCCCAGCATTTT. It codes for CSARERYRDRTRTNQPQHF.

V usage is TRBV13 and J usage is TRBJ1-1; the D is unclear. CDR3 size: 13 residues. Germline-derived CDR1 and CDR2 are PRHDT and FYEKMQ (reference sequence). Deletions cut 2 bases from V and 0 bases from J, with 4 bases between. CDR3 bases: TGTGCCAGCAGCTTATGGGTGAACACTGAAGCTTTCTTT. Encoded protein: CASSLWVNTEAFF. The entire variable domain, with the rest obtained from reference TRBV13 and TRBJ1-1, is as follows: AAGVIQSPRHLIKEKRETATLKCYPIPRHDTVYWYQQGPGQDPQFLISFYEKMQSDKGSIPDRFSAQQFSDYHSELNMSSLELGDSALYFCASSLWVNTEAFFGQGTRLTVV.

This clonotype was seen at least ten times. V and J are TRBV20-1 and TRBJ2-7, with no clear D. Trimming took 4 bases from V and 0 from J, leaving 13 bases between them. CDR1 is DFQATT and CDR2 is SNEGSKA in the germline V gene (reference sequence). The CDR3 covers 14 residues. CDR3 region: CSATGPRSSYEQYF. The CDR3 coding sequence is TGCAGTGCTACTGGGCCGCGGAGCTCCTACGAGCAGTACTTC.

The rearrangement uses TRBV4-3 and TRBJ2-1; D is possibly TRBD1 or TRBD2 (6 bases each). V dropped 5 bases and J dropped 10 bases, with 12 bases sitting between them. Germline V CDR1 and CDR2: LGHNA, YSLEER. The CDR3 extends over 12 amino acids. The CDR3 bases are TGCGCCAGCAGCTACGGGGGCGGAGAGCAGTTCTTC. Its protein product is CASSYGGGEQFF.

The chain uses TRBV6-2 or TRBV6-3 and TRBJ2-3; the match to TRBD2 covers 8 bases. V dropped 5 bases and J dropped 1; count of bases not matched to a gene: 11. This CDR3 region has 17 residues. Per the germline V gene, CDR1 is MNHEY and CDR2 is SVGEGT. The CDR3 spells CASSLIPGRGGTDTQYF. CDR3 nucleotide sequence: TGTGCCAGCAGTCTGATCCCGGGGCGGGGGGGCACAGATACGCAGTATTTT.

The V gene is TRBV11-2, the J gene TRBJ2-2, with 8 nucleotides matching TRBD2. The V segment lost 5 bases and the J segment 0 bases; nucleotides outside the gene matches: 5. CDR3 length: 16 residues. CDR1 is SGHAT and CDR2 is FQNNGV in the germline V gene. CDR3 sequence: CASSQSGRANTGELFF. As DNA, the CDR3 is TGTGCCAGCAGCCAGAGCGGGAGAGCGAACACCGGGGAGCTGTTTTTT. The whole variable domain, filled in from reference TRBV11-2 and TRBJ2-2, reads EAGVAQSPRYKIIEKRQSVAFWCNPISGHATLYWYQQILGQGPKLLIQFQNNGVVDDSQLPKDRFSAERLKGVDSTLKIQPAKLEDSAVYLCASSQSGRANTGELFFGEGSRLTVL.

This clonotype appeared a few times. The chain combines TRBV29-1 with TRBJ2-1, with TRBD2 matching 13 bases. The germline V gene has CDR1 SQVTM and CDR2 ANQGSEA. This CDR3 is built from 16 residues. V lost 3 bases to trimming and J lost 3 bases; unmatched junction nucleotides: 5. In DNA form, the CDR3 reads TGCAGCGTTGACTCCGGGACTAGCGGGATCTACAATGAGCAGTTCTTC. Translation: CSVDSGTSGIYNEQFF.

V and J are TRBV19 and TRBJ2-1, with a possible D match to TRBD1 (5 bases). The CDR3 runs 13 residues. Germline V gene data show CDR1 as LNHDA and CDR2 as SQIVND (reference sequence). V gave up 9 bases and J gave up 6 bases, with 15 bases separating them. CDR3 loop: CASATSRGNEQFF. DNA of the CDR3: TGTGCCAGCGCCACCTCAAGGGGCAATGAGCAGTTCTTC.